This note documents a single T cell receptor (beta chain) sequence. Looked up from germline, CDR1 is SNHLY and CDR2 is FYNNEI. CDR3 size: 15 residues. Trimming removed 5 bases at V and 4 bases at J, with 15 bases between. A sample-barcoded 5' primer and a J-beta primer mix were used in a second PCR of about 7 to 12 cycles. TCRdb processed the 5' RACE reads anew with MiXCR; each CDR3 protein has one entry. The sample lists hundreds of thousands of distinct CDR3 sequences, roughly 43% occurring once. The entry originates in a study of blood T cells in healthy people across ages. Sequenced sample: blood. The sequence was obtained from an elderly man in good health. This chain connects TRBV2 to TRBJ1-5; unclear D gene. CDR3 DNA: TGTGCCAGCAGTACCATGGAAGCAGCAAATCAGCCCCAGCATTTT. Translating gives CASSTMEAANQPQHF.